This TCR beta chain was sequenced in a study of human T cells and chemical hapten exposure. This clonotype was detected only a few times. Blood, whole and unfractionated, served as the source for total RNA extraction. Each cDNA molecule in the library carried unique molecular identifiers. MiXCR, applied by TCRdb to the 5' RACE reads, yields one record per CDR3 protein. This sample has about 140,000 distinct CDR3 sequences, with over 3.5% found just once. V lost 5 bases and J 7 bases, leaving 10 bases between the germline ends. This CDR3 contains 12 residues. CDR1 is SGDLS and CDR2 is YYNGEE in the germline V gene.

The source of this sequence is a female donor in good health. The V gene is TRBV9, the J gene TRBJ2-1, with D unclear. CDR3 nucleotides: TGTGCCAGCAGTGTTGGGTCAAATGAGCAGTTCTTC. Protein product: CASSVGSNEQFF.